This record covers a single TCR beta chain. In the authors' workflow: Reference gene primer amplification gave estimated nucleated cell counts. Libraries were prepared by immunoSEQ multiplex PCR; TCRdb keeps only in-frame clonotypes and omits some of them. V, J and clone size are those of that table, while D and trimming were read from the DNA. Altogether over 200,000 clones are present, about 88% being singletons, with the ten largest covering 1.5% to 2%. The germline CDR1 and CDR2 sequences are LNHDA and SQIVND (reference sequence). CDR3 length: 14 amino acids. The V end lost 6 bases, the J end lost 4 bases, and 12 bases lay between the germline ends. The data stem from a study of blood T cell repertoires in COVID-19. Study information: Acute and convalescent COVID-19 samples came from the United States, Italy and Spain. PBMCs, B-cell-depleted T cells, or T cells were the source of the cDNA or gDNA that made up the material.

The sequencing input was peripheral blood. This chain joins TRBV19 and TRBJ2-2; possibly TRBD2 for D (6 bases). This TCR was sampled from a man in his forties with active or convalescent COVID-19. CDR3 in amino acids: CASSAGIATGELFF. CDR3 DNA: TGTGCCAGTAGCGCGGGGATCGCCACCGGGGAGCTGTTTTTT.